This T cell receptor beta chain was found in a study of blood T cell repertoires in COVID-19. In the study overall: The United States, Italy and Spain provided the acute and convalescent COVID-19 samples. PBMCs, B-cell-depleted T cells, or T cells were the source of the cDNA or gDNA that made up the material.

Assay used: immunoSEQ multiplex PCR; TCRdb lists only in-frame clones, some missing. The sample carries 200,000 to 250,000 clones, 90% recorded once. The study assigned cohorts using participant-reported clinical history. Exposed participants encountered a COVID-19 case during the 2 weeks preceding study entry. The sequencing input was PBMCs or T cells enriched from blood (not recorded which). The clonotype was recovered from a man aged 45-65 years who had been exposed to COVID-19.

The CDR3 DNA reads TGCGCCAGCCGGCGGGGTGAGACAGGGGATTCACCCCTCCACTTT. This encodes CASRRGETGDSPLHF. This chain joins TRBV5-1 and TRBJ1-6; 8 nucleotides match TRBD1. The CDR3 runs to 15 residues. CDR1 and CDR2 (germline): SGHRS, YFSETQ. V lost 7 bases to trimming and J lost 8 bases; unmatched junction nucleotides: 11.